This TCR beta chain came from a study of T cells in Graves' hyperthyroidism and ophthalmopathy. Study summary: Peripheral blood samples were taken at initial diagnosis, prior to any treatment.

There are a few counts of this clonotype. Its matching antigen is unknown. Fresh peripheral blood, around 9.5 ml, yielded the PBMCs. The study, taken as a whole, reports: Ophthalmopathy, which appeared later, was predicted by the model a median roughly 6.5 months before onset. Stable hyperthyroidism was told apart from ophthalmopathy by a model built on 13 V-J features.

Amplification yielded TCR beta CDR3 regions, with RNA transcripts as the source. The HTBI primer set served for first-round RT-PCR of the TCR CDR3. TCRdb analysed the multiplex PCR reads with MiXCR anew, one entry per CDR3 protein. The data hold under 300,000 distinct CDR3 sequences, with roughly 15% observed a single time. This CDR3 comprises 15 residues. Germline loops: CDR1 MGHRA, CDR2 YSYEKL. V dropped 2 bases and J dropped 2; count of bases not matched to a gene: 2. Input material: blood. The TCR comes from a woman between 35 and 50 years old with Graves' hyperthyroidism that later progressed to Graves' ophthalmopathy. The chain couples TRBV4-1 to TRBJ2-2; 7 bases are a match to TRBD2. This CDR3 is CASSQSGGNTGELFF. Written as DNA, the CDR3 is TGCGCCAGCAGCCAATCGGGGGGAAACACCGGGGAGCTGTTTTTT.